A selection of T cell receptor beta chains follows, all from one sample in a study of blood T cell repertoires in COVID-19. Method: immunoSEQ multiplex PCR; TCRdb's copy keeps in-frame clones and lacks some. The table lists about 85,000 clones, around 91% of them singletons. The sample comprised peripheral blood. The receptors were gathered from an elderly woman with active or convalescent COVID-19. The CDR3 runs from the conserved cysteine through the conserved F or W. D genes are given only for firm matches. Size values are once, few and many counts, or a class for expanded clones, and some rows have none.

V	J	size	D	CDR3	DNA
TRBV6-6	TRBJ1-6	NA	NA	CASLHGGSPLHF	TGTGCCAGCCTTCACGGAGGGTCACCCCTCCACTTT
TRBV5-1	TRBJ1-1	NA	NA	CASRSDHTEAFF	TGCGCCAGCAGGTCAGATCACACTGAAGCTTTCTTT
TRBV18	TRBJ1-1	NA	NA	CASSHRDTEAFF	TGTGCCAGCTCCCACAGGGACACTGAAGCTTTCTTT
TRBV29-1	TRBJ2-7	NA	TRBD1	CSVEDRQGYF	TGCAGCGTTGAAGATAGACAGGGGTACTTC
TRBV27	TRBJ1-4	NA	NA	CASSLSSYVKGEKLFF	TGTGCCAGCAGTTTATCTTCATATGTTAAGGGGGAAAAACTGTTTTTT
TRBV18	TRBJ1-2	once	TRBD1	CASSPGQAGGYTF	TGTGCCAGCTCACCCGGACAGGCGGGTGGCTACACCTTC
TRBV2	TRBJ2-7	NA	TRBD1	CASKMNIWDSDEQYF	TGTGCCAGCAAAATGAATATTTGGGACAGCGACGAGCAGTACTTC
TRBV28	TRBJ1-2	NA	TRBD1	CASSLSGQVFNYGYTF	TGTGCCAGCAGTTTATCCGGACAGGTTTTTAACTATGGCTACACCTTC
TRBV7-2	TRBJ1-3	once	NA	CASSSQQGSGNTIYF	TGTGCCAGCAGCTCCCAACAGGGCTCTGGAAACACCATATATTTT
TRBV28	TRBJ2-7	NA	TRBD2	CASSEGLAGSQREQYF	TGTGCCAGCAGCGAGGGACTAGCGGGGTCACAAAGGGAGCAGTACTTC
TRBV5-1	TRBJ1-4	NA	NA	CASSLAQFATNEKLFF	TGCGCCAGCAGCTTGGCTCAGTTCGCAACTAATGAAAAACTGTTTTTT
TRBV7-2	TRBJ2-7	NA	TRBD2	CASSGRTSAYEQYF	TGTGCCAGCAGCGGTCGGACTAGCGCCTACGAGCAGTACTTC
TRBV15	TRBJ1-5	few	TRBD1	CATSIDRGWQPQHF	TGTGCCACCAGCATAGACAGGGGCTGGCAGCCCCAGCATTTT
TRBV2	TRBJ1-1	NA	NA	CASSEGGMNTEAFF	TGTGCCAGCAGTGAAGGGGGCATGAACACTGAAGCTTTCTTT
TRBV6-5	TRBJ2-1	NA	NA	CASSPPTDIGEQFF	TGTGCCAGCAGTCCCCCGACCGACATCGGAGAGCAGTTCTTC
TRBV5-1	TRBJ2-3	NA	TRBD1	CASSLVQGAIDTQYF	TGCGCCAGCAGCTTGGTACAGGGGGCAATAGATACGCAGTATTTT
TRBV29-1	TRBJ1-1	NA	NA	CSENTPGYTEAFF	TGCAGCGAAAACACCCCAGGGTACACTGAAGCTTTCTTT
TRBV18	TRBJ2-3	NA	NA	CASSPIPGHTSQYF	TGTGCCAGCTCGCCCATACCGGGCCACACTAGCCAGTATTTT
TRBV7-9	TRBJ1-5	NA	NA	CASSLDGDWYSNQPQHF	TGTGCCAGCAGCTTGGACGGGGACTGGTATAGCAATCAGCCCCAGCATTTT
TRBV5-5	TRBJ1-2	NA	NA	CASSPSFGNYGYTF	TGTGCCAGCAGCCCCTCCTTTGGCAACTATGGCTACACCTTC
TRBV9	TRBJ1-2	NA	NA	CASSVGPGSGGDLGYTF	TGTGCCAGCAGCGTAGGACCCGGATCGGGGGGTGACCTTGGCTACACCTTC
TRBV27	TRBJ1-3	NA	NA	CASSLAGRAGGNTIYF	TGTGCCAGCAGTTTAGCGGGGAGGGCAGGAGGAAACACCATATATTTT
TRBV11-2	TRBJ2-7	NA	TRBD2	CASSLDWASGSSGQYF	TGTGCCAGCAGCTTAGATTGGGCTAGCGGGAGTAGCGGGCAGTACTTC
TRBV5-1	TRBJ2-5	once	NA	CASSLVSGRGETQYF	TGCGCCAGCAGCTTGGTCTCCGGGAGAGGTGAGACCCAGTACTTC
TRBV5-4	TRBJ1-1	NA	TRBD1	CASSSGQGLNTEAFF	TGTGCCAGCAGCTCGGGACAGGGCCTGAACACTGAAGCTTTCTTT
TRBV9	TRBJ1-2	NA	TRBD1	CASSIPGQGREGYTF	TGTGCCAGCAGCATACCGGGACAGGGGAGGGAAGGCTACACCTTC
TRBV6-5	TRBJ1-5	NA	TRBD1	CASSRQGVGRPQHF	TGTGCCAGCAGTAGACAGGGTGTAGGAAGGCCCCAGCATTTT
TRBV21-1	TRBJ1-5	NA	NA	CASSTQDGTGNQPQHF	TGTGCCAGCAGCACACAGGACGGTACAGGAAATCAGCCCCAGCATTTT
TRBV5-1	TRBJ2-5	once	NA	CASSFLTSQETQYF	TGCGCCAGCAGCTTCCTAACTAGCCAAGAGACCCAGTACTTC
TRBV14	TRBJ2-6	NA	NA	CASSQDILINVLTF	TGTGCCAGCAGCCAAGATATACTGATCAACGTCCTGACTTTC
TRBV6-5	TRBJ2-3	NA	NA	CASRSGPYTDTQYF	TGTGCCAGCAGGAGCGGGCCGTACACAGATACGCAGTATTTT
TRBV27	TRBJ1-4	once	TRBD1	CASSSTGTGYEKLFF	TGTGCCAGCAGTTCAACCGGGACAGGGTACGAAAAACTGTTTTTT
TRBV5-1	TRBJ2-1	NA	TRBD2	CASSPGLAGVREQFF	TGCGCCAGCAGCCCGGGACTAGCGGGAGTTCGTGAGCAGTTCTTC
TRBV6-5	TRBJ2-1	NA	TRBD1	CASRKTGVTYNEQFF	TGTGCCAGCAGAAAAACAGGGGTTACCTACAATGAGCAGTTCTTC
TRBV29-1	TRBJ2-7	few	TRBD1	CSVEDRNNYEQYF	TGCAGCGTTGAGGACAGGAACAACTACGAGCAGTACTTC
TRBV3-1/TRBV3-2	TRBJ1-1	NA	NA	CASSQNTGNTEAFF	TGTGCCAGCAGCCAAAATACAGGTAACACTGAAGCTTTCTTT
TRBV28	TRBJ1-4	NA	NA	CAISREGTQINEKLFF	TGTGCCATCTCCCGGGAGGGGACACAGATTAATGAAAAACTGTTTTTT
TRBV28	TRBJ2-7	NA	NA	CASSLLGVWSGDSYEQYF	TGTGCCAGCAGTTTATTAGGAGTTTGGTCAGGGGACTCCTACGAGCAGTACTTC
TRBV6-5	TRBJ2-7	NA	NA	CASSREYEQYF	TGTGCCAGCTCCCGGGAGTACGAGCAGTACTTC
TRBV7-9	TRBJ1-2	NA	NA	CASSDSGYTF	TGTGCCAGCAGCGACAGTGGCTACACCTTC
TRBV7-2	TRBJ1-1	NA	NA	CASSLRGTEAFF	TGTGCCAGCAGCTTAAGGGGAACTGAAGCTTTCTTT
TRBV9	TRBJ2-3	NA	TRBD2	CASSPRLAYNTDTQYF	TGTGCCAGCAGCCCCAGACTAGCCTACAACACAGATACGCAGTATTTT
TRBV14	TRBJ1-2	NA	NA	CASSTSGNYGYTF	TGTGCCAGCAGCACCTCAGGGAACTATGGCTACACCTTC
TRBV6-7	TRBJ2-1	few	TRBD2	CASSYSRRLAGVNEQFF	TGTGCCAGCAGTTACTCCCGAAGACTAGCGGGAGTGAATGAGCAGTTCTTC
TRBV19	TRBJ1-6	NA	NA	CATQDSRISPLHF	TGTGCCACCCAGGACAGTCGGATCTCACCCCTCCACTTT
TRBV6-4	TRBJ2-1	NA	TRBD2	CASSARAGGHEQFF	TGTGCCAGCAGTGCCCGGGCGGGAGGACATGAGCAGTTCTTC
TRBV28	TRBJ1-2	NA	NA	CASRPTGLSYGYTF	TGTGCCAGCAGGCCTACGGGACTTTCCTATGGCTACACCTTC
TRBV9	TRBJ1-2	NA	TRBD1	CASSEGQGVRGYTF	TGTGCCAGCAGCGAGGGCCAGGGGGTACGGGGCTACACCTTC
TRBV9	TRBJ1-2	NA	NA	CASSVGRHPDGGDNYGYTF	TGTGCCAGCAGCGTAGGGAGACACCCTGACGGGGGGGATAACTATGGCTACACCTTC
TRBV4-2	TRBJ2-1	NA	NA	CASSQESGMLGGEQFF	TGTGCCAGCAGCCAGGAGAGTGGGATGTTAGGAGGTGAGCAGTTCTTC
TRBV11-2	TRBJ2-1	few	NA	CASSLDTRVGYNEQFF	TGTGCCAGCAGCTTAGATACACGGGTAGGATACAATGAGCAGTTCTTC
TRBV19	TRBJ1-5	few	NA	CASTPGEGISNQPQHF	TGTGCCAGTACCCCAGGGGAAGGAATAAGCAATCAGCCCCAGCATTTT
TRBV19	TRBJ2-5	NA	TRBD1	CASRDLQGIQETQYF	TGTGCCAGTAGGGATTTACAGGGGATTCAAGAGACCCAGTACTTC
TRBV7-7	TRBJ2-5	once	NA	CASSLRERETQYF	TGTGCTAGCAGCTTACGGGAGAGGGAGACCCAGTACTTC
TRBV7-9	TRBJ2-5	once	NA	CASSSRGTRETQYF	TGTGCCAGCAGCTCTCGGGGAACCCGGGAGACCCAGTACTTC
TRBV23-1	TRBJ2-1	NA	TRBD2	CASSLTSGSKHEQFF	TGCGCCAGCAGTCTGACTAGCGGGAGTAAGCATGAGCAGTTCTTC